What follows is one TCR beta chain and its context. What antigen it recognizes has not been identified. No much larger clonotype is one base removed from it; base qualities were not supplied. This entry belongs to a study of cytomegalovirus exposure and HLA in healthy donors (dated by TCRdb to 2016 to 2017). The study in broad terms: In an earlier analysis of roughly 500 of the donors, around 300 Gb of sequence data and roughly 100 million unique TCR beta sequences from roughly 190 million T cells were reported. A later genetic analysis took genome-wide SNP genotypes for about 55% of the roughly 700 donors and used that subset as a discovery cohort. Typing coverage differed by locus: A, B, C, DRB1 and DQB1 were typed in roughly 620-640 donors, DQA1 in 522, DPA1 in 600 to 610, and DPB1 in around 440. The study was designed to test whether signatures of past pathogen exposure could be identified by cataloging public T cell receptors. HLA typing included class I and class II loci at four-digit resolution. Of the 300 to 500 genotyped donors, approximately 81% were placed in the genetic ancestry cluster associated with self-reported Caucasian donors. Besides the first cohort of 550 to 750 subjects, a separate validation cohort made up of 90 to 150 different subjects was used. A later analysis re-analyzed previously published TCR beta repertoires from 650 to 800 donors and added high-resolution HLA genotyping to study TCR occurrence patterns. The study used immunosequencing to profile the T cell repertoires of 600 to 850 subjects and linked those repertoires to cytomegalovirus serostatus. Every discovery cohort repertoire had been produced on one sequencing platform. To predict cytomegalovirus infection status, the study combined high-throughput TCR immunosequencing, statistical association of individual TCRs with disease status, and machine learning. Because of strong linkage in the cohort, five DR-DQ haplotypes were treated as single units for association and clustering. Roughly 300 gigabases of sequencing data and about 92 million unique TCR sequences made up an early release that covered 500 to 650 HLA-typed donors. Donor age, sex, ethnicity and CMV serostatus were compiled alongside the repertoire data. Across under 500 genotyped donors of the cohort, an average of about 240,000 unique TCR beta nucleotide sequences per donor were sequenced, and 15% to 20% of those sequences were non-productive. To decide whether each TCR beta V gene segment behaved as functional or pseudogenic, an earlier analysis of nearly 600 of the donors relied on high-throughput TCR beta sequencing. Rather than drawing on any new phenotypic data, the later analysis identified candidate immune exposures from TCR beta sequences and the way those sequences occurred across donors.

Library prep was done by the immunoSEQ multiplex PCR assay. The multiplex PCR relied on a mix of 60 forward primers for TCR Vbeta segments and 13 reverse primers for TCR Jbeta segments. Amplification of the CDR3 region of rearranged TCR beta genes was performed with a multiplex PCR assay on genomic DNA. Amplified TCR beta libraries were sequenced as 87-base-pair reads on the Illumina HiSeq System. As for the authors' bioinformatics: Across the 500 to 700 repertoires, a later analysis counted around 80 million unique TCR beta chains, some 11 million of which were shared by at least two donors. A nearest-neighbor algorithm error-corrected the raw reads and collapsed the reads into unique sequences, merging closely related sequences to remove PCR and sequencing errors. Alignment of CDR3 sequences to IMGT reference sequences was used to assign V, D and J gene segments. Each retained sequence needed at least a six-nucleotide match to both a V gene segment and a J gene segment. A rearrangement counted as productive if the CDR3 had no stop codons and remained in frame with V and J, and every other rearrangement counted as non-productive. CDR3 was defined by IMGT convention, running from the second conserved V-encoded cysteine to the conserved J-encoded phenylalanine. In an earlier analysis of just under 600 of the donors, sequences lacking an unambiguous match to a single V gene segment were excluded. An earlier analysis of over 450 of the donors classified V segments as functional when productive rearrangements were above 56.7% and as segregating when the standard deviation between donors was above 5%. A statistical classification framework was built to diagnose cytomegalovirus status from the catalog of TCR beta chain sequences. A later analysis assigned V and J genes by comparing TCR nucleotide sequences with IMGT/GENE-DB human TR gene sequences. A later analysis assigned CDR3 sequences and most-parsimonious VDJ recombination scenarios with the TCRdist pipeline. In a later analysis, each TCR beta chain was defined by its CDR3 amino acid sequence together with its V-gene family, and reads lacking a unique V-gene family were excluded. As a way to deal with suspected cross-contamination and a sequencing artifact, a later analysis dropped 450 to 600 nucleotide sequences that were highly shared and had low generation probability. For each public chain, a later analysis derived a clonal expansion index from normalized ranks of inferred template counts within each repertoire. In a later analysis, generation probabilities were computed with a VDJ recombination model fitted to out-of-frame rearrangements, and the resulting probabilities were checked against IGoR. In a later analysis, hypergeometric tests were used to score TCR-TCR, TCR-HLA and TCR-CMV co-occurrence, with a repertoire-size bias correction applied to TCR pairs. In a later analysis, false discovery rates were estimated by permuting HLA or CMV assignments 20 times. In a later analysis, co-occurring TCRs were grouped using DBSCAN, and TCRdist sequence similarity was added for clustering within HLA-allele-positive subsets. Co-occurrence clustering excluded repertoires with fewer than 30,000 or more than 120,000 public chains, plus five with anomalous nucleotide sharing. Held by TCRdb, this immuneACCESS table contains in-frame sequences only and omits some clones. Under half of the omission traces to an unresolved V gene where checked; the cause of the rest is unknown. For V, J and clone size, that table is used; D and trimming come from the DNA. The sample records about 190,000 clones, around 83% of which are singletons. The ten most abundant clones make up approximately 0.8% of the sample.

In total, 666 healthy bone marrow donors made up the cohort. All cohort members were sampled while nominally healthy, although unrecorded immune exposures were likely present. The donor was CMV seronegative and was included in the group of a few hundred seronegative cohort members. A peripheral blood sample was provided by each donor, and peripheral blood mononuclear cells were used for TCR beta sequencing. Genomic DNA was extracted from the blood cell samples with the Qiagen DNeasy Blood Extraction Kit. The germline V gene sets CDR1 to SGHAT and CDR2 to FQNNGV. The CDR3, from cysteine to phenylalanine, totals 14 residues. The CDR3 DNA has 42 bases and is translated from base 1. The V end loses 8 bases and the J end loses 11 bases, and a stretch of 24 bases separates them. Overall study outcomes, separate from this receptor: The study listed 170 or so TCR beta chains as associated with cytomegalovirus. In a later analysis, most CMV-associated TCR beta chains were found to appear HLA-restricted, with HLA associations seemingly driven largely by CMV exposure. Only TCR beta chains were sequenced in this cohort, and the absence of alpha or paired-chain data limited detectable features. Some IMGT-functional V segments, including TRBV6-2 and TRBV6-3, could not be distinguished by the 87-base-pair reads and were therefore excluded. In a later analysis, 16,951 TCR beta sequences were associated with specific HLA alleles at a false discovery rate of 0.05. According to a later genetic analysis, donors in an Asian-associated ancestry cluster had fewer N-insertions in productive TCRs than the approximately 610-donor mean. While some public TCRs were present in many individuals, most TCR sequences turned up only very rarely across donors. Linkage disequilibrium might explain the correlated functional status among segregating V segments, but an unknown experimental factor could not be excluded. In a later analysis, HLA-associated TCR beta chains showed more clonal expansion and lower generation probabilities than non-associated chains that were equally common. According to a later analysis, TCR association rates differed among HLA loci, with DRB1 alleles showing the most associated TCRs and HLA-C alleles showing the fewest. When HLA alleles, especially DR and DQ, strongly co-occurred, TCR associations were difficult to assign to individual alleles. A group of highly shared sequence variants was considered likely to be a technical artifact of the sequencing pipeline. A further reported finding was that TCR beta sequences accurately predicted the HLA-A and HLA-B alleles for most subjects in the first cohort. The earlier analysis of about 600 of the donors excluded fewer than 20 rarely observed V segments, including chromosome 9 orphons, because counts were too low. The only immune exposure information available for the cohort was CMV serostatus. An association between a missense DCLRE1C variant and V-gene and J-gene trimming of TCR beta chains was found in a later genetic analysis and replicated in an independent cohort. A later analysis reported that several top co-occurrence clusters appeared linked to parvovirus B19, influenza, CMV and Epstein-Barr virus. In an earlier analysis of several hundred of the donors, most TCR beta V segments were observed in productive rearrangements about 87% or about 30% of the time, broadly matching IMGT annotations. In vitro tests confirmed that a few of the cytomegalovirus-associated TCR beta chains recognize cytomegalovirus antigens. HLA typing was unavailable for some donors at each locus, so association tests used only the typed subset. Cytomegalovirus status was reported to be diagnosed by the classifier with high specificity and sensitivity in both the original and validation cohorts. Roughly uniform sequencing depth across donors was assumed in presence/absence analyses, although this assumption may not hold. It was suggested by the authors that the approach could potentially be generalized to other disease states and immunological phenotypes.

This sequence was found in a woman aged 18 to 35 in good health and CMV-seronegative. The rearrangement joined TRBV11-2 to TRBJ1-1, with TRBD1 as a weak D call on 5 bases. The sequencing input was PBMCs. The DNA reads TGTGCCAGCGGGGCTACACCCTCAGGTTCCGAGGCTTTCTTT. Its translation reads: CASGATPSGSEAFF. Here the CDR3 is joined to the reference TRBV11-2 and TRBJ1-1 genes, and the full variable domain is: EAGVAQSPRYKIIEKRQSVAFWCNPISGHATLYWYQQILGQGPKLLIQFQNNGVVDDSQLPKDRFSAERLKGVDSTLKIQPAKLEDSAVYLCASGATPSGSEAFFGQGTRLTVV.